The rows below give T cell receptor beta chains drawn from one sample of a study of cytomegalovirus exposure and HLA in healthy donors. The data were produced by immunoSEQ multiplex PCR, yet TCRdb's version contains in-frame clones alone and is incomplete. In all, the sample yields approximately 110,000 clones. The sample consisted of PBMCs. The receptor set was obtained from a man between 18 and 29 years old in good health and CMV-seronegative. Each CDR3 is given with its conserved first and last residue. The order of the fields is V gene, J gene, D gene, CDR3 protein, CDR3 DNA. The D gene is left open where the match is weak.

v_call: TRBV27
j_call: TRBJ1-1
d_call: .
cdr3_aa: CASSLYLDTEAFF
cdr3_nt: TGTGCCAGCAGTTTGTACCTAGACACTGAAGCTTTCTTT

v_call: TRBV14
j_call: TRBJ2-5
d_call: TRBD1
cdr3_aa: CASSYRTGRRETQYF
cdr3_nt: TGTGCCAGCAGCTATAGGACAGGGAGAAGGGAGACCCAGTACTTC

v_call: TRBV30
j_call: TRBJ1-1
d_call: .
cdr3_aa: CAWIPGVHSMNTEAFF
cdr3_nt: TGTGCCTGGATTCCGGGGGTGCACTCCATGAACACTGAAGCTTTCTTT

v_call: TRBV11-2
j_call: TRBJ1-6
d_call: .
cdr3_aa: CASSSSDQTPLHF
cdr3_nt: TGTGCCAGCAGCTCTAGTGACCAAACACCCCTCCACTTT

v_call: TRBV6-6
j_call: TRBJ2-1
d_call: TRBD2
cdr3_aa: CASRLTSAAHNEQFF
cdr3_nt: TGTGCCAGCAGACTGACTAGCGCGGCCCATAATGAGCAGTTCTTC

v_call: TRBV6-5
j_call: TRBJ2-7
d_call: .
cdr3_aa: CASSYKGKVHEQYF
cdr3_nt: TGTGCCAGCAGTTATAAGGGGAAAGTCCACGAGCAGTACTTC

v_call: TRBV2
j_call: TRBJ2-2
d_call: .
cdr3_aa: CASSRRPSAGELFF
cdr3_nt: TGTGCCAGCAGCCGACGACCTAGCGCCGGGGAGCTGTTTTTT

v_call: TRBV28
j_call: TRBJ2-7
d_call: .
cdr3_aa: CASSSGQSYEQYF
cdr3_nt: TGTGCCAGCAGTTCCGGACAGTCCTACGAGCAGTACTTC

v_call: TRBV27
j_call: TRBJ2-3
d_call: .
cdr3_aa: CASSLFVGGPGHSSDTQYF
cdr3_nt: TGTGCCAGCAGTTTATTTGTGGGAGGGCCGGGACACTCTTCAGATACGCAGTATTTT

v_call: TRBV7-6
j_call: TRBJ2-1
d_call: .
cdr3_aa: CASSFEGVEQFF
cdr3_nt: TGTGCCAGCAGCTTTGAGGGGGTTGAGCAGTTCTTC

v_call: TRBV19
j_call: TRBJ1-6
d_call: TRBD1
cdr3_aa: CASRIKTGANSPLHF
cdr3_nt: TGTGCCAGTCGGATCAAGACAGGGGCGAATTCACCCCTCCACTTT

v_call: TRBV5-1
j_call: TRBJ2-7
d_call: .
cdr3_aa: CASSSRLSYEQYF
cdr3_nt: TGCGCCAGCAGCTCAAGACTCTCCTACGAGCAGTACTTC

v_call: TRBV5-1
j_call: TRBJ1-4
d_call: TRBD1
cdr3_aa: CASSPTGEYEKLFF
cdr3_nt: TGCGCCAGCAGCCCAACAGGGGAGTATGAAAAACTGTTTTTT

v_call: TRBV27
j_call: TRBJ1-1
d_call: TRBD1
cdr3_aa: CASSLRGVGGRTEAFF
cdr3_nt: TGTGCCAGCAGTTTAAGGGGCGTAGGGGGCAGAACTGAAGCTTTCTTT

v_call: TRBV11-3
j_call: TRBJ2-1
d_call: TRBD2
cdr3_aa: CASSLRLAGGDEQFF
cdr3_nt: TGTGCCAGCAGCTTGCGGCTAGCGGGAGGTGATGAGCAGTTCTTC

v_call: TRBV7-9
j_call: TRBJ2-1
d_call: .
cdr3_aa: CASSLLFEQFF
cdr3_nt: TGTGCCAGCAGCCTACTGTTTGAGCAGTTCTTC

v_call: TRBV30
j_call: TRBJ1-5
d_call: TRBD1
cdr3_aa: CAWKTGGSNQPQHF
cdr3_nt: TGTGCCTGGAAAACAGGGGGTAGCAATCAGCCCCAGCATTTT

v_call: TRBV30
j_call: TRBJ1-5
d_call: .
cdr3_aa: CALSLEGNQPQHF
cdr3_nt: TGTGCCCTCTCACTGGAGGGCAATCAGCCCCAGCATTTT

v_call: TRBV30
j_call: TRBJ2-7
d_call: .
cdr3_aa: CAWGENSYEQYF
cdr3_nt: TGTGCCTGGGGGGAGAACTCCTACGAGCAGTACTTC

v_call: TRBV30
j_call: TRBJ1-2
d_call: TRBD1
cdr3_aa: CAWRGDREYGYTF
cdr3_nt: TGTGCCTGGAGGGGGGACAGGGAGTATGGCTACACCTTC

v_call: TRBV19
j_call: TRBJ2-5
d_call: TRBD2
cdr3_aa: CASSMGLAGGEETQYF
cdr3_nt: TGTGCCAGTAGTATGGGGCTAGCGGGAGGAGAAGAGACCCAGTACTTC

v_call: TRBV30
j_call: TRBJ2-7
d_call: .
cdr3_aa: CAWSVLVEQYF
cdr3_nt: TGTGCCTGGAGTGTACTAGTGGAGCAGTACTTC

v_call: TRBV18
j_call: TRBJ2-1
d_call: .
cdr3_aa: CASSPAGPTLDNEQFF
cdr3_nt: TGTGCCAGCTCACCAGCGGGTCCAACCCTGGACAATGAGCAGTTCTTC

v_call: TRBV29-1
j_call: TRBJ2-1
d_call: TRBD2
cdr3_aa: CSVERGSSYNEQFF
cdr3_nt: TGCAGCGTTGAACGCGGGAGCTCCTACAATGAGCAGTTCTTC

v_call: TRBV5-1
j_call: TRBJ2-1
d_call: TRBD2
cdr3_aa: CASRPVLAGSYNEQFF
cdr3_nt: TGCGCCAGCAGACCCGTACTAGCGGGGTCCTACAATGAGCAGTTCTTC

v_call: TRBV9
j_call: TRBJ1-4
d_call: TRBD1
cdr3_aa: CASSESPPGTANEKLFF
cdr3_nt: TGTGCCAGCAGCGAGTCTCCCCCCGGGACAGCTAATGAAAAACTGTTTTTT

v_call: TRBV9
j_call: TRBJ2-7
d_call: TRBD1
cdr3_aa: CASSVEQGGYEQYF
cdr3_nt: TGTGCCAGCAGCGTAGAACAGGGGGGCTACGAGCAGTACTTC

v_call: TRBV18
j_call: TRBJ1-2
d_call: .
cdr3_aa: CASSPPTGEPTF
cdr3_nt: TGTGCCAGCTCACCACCGACGGGGGAGCCCACCTTC

v_call: TRBV19
j_call: TRBJ1-1
d_call: TRBD1
cdr3_aa: CASSISDRGWMNTEAFF
cdr3_nt: TGTGCCAGTAGTATTAGCGACAGGGGATGGATGAACACTGAAGCTTTCTTT

v_call: TRBV30
j_call: TRBJ2-6
d_call: TRBD1
cdr3_aa: CAWRGFGTGPSGANVLTF
cdr3_nt: TGTGCCTGGAGAGGGTTTGGGACAGGTCCCTCTGGGGCCAACGTCCTGACTTTC

v_call: TRBV7-9
j_call: TRBJ2-1
d_call: .
cdr3_aa: CASSFIGTYNEQFF
cdr3_nt: TGTGCCAGCAGCTTTATCGGGACTTACAATGAGCAGTTCTTC

v_call: TRBV7-2
j_call: TRBJ2-1
d_call: TRBD1
cdr3_aa: CASSLQGDYNEQFF
cdr3_nt: TGTGCCAGCAGCTTACAGGGGGACTACAATGAGCAGTTCTTC

v_call: TRBV9
j_call: TRBJ2-3
d_call: TRBD2
cdr3_aa: CASSVYGGGGDTQYF
cdr3_nt: TGTGCCAGCAGCGTATATGGCGGGGGGGGAGATACGCAGTATTTT

v_call: TRBV4-1
j_call: TRBJ1-4
d_call: TRBD1
cdr3_aa: CASSLPGQEREKLFF
cdr3_nt: TGCGCCAGCAGCCTACCGGGACAGGAAAGGGAAAAACTGTTTTTT

v_call: TRBV2
j_call: TRBJ1-2
d_call: .
cdr3_aa: CASNWERENASEVYGYTF
cdr3_nt: TGTGCCAGCAACTGGGAGAGGGAAAACGCCTCGGAAGTCTATGGCTACACCTTC

v_call: TRBV29-1
j_call: TRBJ1-1
d_call: .
cdr3_aa: CSVDSGSKTGSTEAFF
cdr3_nt: TGCAGCGTCGACTCCGGGTCCAAAACGGGGTCCACTGAAGCTTTCTTT

v_call: TRBV11-2
j_call: TRBJ2-5
d_call: .
cdr3_aa: CASSLAGRETQYF
cdr3_nt: TGTGCCAGCAGCTTAGCCGGGAGAGAGACCCAGTACTTC

v_call: TRBV5-1
j_call: TRBJ2-2
d_call: .
cdr3_aa: CASSLVFDTGELFF
cdr3_nt: TGCGCCAGCAGCTTGGTTTTCGACACCGGGGAGCTGTTTTTT

v_call: TRBV6-1
j_call: TRBJ2-1
d_call: TRBD2
cdr3_aa: CASSERTSGGIYNEQFF
cdr3_nt: TGTGCCAGCAGTGAAAGGACTAGCGGGGGAATTTACAATGAGCAGTTCTTC

v_call: TRBV30
j_call: TRBJ1-5
d_call: TRBD1
cdr3_aa: CAWSPIGTGDQPQHF
cdr3_nt: TGTGCCTGGAGCCCCATCGGGACAGGGGATCAGCCCCAGCATTTT

v_call: TRBV7-9
j_call: TRBJ1-1
d_call: TRBD1
cdr3_aa: CASSMTGTGVRHTEAFF
cdr3_nt: TGTGCCAGCAGCATGACCGGGACAGGGGTCCGGCACACTGAAGCTTTCTTT

v_call: TRBV7-9
j_call: TRBJ2-3
d_call: TRBD2
cdr3_aa: CASSSLGREVTDTQYF
cdr3_nt: TGTGCCAGCAGCAGTTTGGGGCGGGAGGTCACAGATACGCAGTATTTT

v_call: TRBV19
j_call: TRBJ2-1
d_call: .
cdr3_aa: CASSDPRGTSYNEQFF
cdr3_nt: TGTGCCAGTAGCGACCCGAGGGGGACGTCCTACAATGAGCAGTTCTTC